Following are 7 T cell receptor beta chains from one sample sequenced in a study of beta chain features in type 1 diabetes. Expressed TCRB transcripts were sequenced after all isolated RNA was converted to cDNA. Some clones are missing from TCRdb's copy, which holds only in-frame ones; the method was immunoSEQ multiplex PCR. Among around 400,000 clones listed, about 12% were seen once. Sequenced material: naive CD4+ T cells from blood. The receptors originated from a man aged 18 to 35 in good health.

The gene calls are TRBV4-2 and TRBJ1-5; TRBD1 matches at 10 bases. The junction had 9 bases not matched to a gene; V was cut back by 1 base and J by 3 bases. Germline V gene data show CDR1 as LGHNA and CDR2 as YNFKEQ. This CDR3 comprises 18 residues. CDR3 sequence: CASSQVKTGTGANQPQHF. For the CDR3, the DNA is TGTGCCAGCAGCCAAGTGAAGACCGGGACAGGGGCCAATCAGCCCCAGCATTTT.

This clone was counted between two and nine times. The chain carries TRBV7-6 and TRBJ2-2, with a possible D match to TRBD1 (5 bases). Trimming pared 2 bases from V and 3 bases from J, leaving 10 bases between. This CDR3 contains 15 residues. Germline lookup yields CDR1 SGHVS and CDR2 FNYEAQ. This chain's CDR3 is CASSLWQGDTGELFF. In nucleotides, the CDR3 is TGTGCCAGCAGCTTATGGCAGGGCGACACCGGGGAGCTGTTTTTT.

V is TRBV7-2 and J is TRBJ2-7, with D perhaps TRBD1 (7 bases). The CDR3 totals 14 residues. Looked up from germline, CDR1 is SGHTA and CDR2 is FQGNSA. Trimming removed 5 bases at V and 1 base at J, with 12 bases between. CDR3 DNA: TGTGCCAGCAGCAAGGGGGGACAGTCCTACGAGCAGTACTTC. The encoded protein is CASSKGGQSYEQYF.

This chain joins TRBV27 and TRBJ2-1; D is perhaps TRBD2 (6 bases). V lost 7 bases, J lost 5 bases, and 12 bases lay in between. CDR3 length: 13 residues. CDR1 is MNHEY and CDR2 is SMNVEV in the germline V gene (reference sequence). This CDR3 is CASTWTKHNEQFF. Here the CDR3 DNA reads TGTGCCAGCACCTGGACTAAACACAATGAGCAGTTCTTC.

The table lists this clone with a few counts. This chain joins TRBV7-2 and TRBJ1-2; D call uncertain. Germline V lookup: CDR1 SGHTA, CDR2 FQGNSA. Trimming stripped 1 base from V and 13 bases from J, with 13 bases between. This CDR3 comprises 12 residues. CDR3 DNA: TGTGCCAGCAGCTTAGAGTTGTGGGAGGCCACCTTC. Its protein is CASSLELWEATF.

This clone was counted at least ten times. This rearrangement joins TRBV7-9 to TRBJ1-2; TRBD1 might be the D (5 bases). Deletions cut 8 bases from V and 8 bases from J, with 12 bases between. CDR1 SEHNR and CDR2 FQNEAQ come from the germline V gene (reference sequence). The CDR3 totals 11 residues. The CDR3 spells CASGQGTGYTF. As DNA, the CDR3 is TGTGCCAGCGGGCAGGGCACAGGCTACACCTTC.

Points on this clone: One end of the junction varies from germline; a read error may be responsible. The rearrangement joins TRBV5-1 to TRBJ2-5; a possible D gene is TRBD2 (6 bases). In germline, CDR1 is SGHRS, CDR2 YFSETQ. This CDR3 is built from 16 residues. The CDR3 sequence is CASSLISGTHQETQYF. The CDR3 DNA reads TGCGCCAGCAGCTTGATTTCAGGGACTCACCAGGAGACCCAGTACTTC. Full variable domain (rest looked up from reference TRBV5-1 and TRBJ2-5): KAGVTQTPRYLIKTRGQQVTLSCSPISGHRSVSWYQQTPGQGLQFLFEYFSETQRNKGNFPGRFSGRQFSNSRSEMNVSTLELGDSALYLCASSLISGTHQETQYFGPGTRLLVL.